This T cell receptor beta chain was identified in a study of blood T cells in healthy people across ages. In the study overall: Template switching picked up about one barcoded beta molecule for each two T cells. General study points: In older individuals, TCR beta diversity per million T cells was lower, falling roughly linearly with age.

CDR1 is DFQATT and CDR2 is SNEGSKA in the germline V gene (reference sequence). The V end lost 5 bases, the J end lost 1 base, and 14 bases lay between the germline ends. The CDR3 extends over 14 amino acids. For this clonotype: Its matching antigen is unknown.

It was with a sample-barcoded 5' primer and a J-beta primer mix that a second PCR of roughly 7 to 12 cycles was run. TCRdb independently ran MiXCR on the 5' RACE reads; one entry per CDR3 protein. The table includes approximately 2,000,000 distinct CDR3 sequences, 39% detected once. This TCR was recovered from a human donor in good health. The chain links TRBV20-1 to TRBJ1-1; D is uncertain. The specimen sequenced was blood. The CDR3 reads CSARRPDRNTEAFF. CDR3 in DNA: TGCAGTGCTCGCCGACCCGATAGGAACACTGAAGCTTTCTTT.